This paragraph reports one TCR beta chain. Antigen specificity is unknown. V lost 0 bases, J lost 7 bases, and 25 bases lay in between. Germline loops: CDR1 DFQATT, CDR2 SNEGSKA (reference sequence). The CDR3 contains 18 residues. This record comes from a study of blood T cells in healthy people across ages. It was with a sample-barcoded 5' primer and a J-beta primer mix that a second PCR of roughly 7 to 12 cycles was run. Each TCR beta cDNA got a 12-nucleotide random molecular identifier. TCRdb itself ran the 5' RACE reads through MiXCR, one entry per CDR3 protein. This table holds some 1.6 million distinct CDR3 sequences, 34% found once. Study-level results: Unsorted PBMC input precluded a conclusive naive versus antigen-experienced comparison.

The sample was blood. The chain couples TRBV20-1 to TRBJ1-5; no definite D call. The receptor comes from a woman aged 25 to 39 in good health. CDR3 DNA sequence: TGCAGTGCTAGAGATAAGCACGTTGGGAACAGCTTACCACAGCCCCAGCATTTT. Translating gives CSARDKHVGNSLPQPQHF.